The rows below give T cell receptor beta chains drawn from one sample of a study of lymphopenia after photon versus proton radiotherapy. Method: immunoSEQ multiplex PCR; TCRdb's copy keeps in-frame clones and lacks some. The sample yields about 29,000 clones, over 80% seen once. Sequencing used peripheral blood, obtained from a patient treated with proton-based radiotherapy. These receptors came from a woman aged 55-75 years with cholangiocarcinoma. Some clones in this sample may be carry-over from other donors' samples. The CDR3 runs from the conserved cysteine through the conserved F or W. A D gene is named only where the DNA matches it firmly. Size is omitted from some rows. Given values are once, few, many or a class for expanded clones.

v_gene: TRBV14; j_gene: TRBJ2-2; abundance: .; d_gene: .; CDR3aa: CASSQELATTNTGELFF; CDR3nt: TGTGCCAGCAGCCAAGAGCTCGCGACAACGAACACCGGGGAGCTGTTTTTT
v_gene: TRBV5-1; j_gene: TRBJ2-5; abundance: once; d_gene: .; CDR3aa: CASSLGHRNNQETQYF; CDR3nt: TGCGCCAGCAGCTTGGGACACAGGAACAACCAAGAGACCCAGTACTTC
v_gene: TRBV4-1; j_gene: TRBJ2-4; abundance: .; d_gene: .; CDR3aa: CASSQAQGANIQYF; CDR3nt: TGCGCCAGCAGCCAAGCACAGGGAGCAAACATTCAGTACTTC
v_gene: TRBV5-4; j_gene: TRBJ1-2; abundance: .; d_gene: .; CDR3aa: CASSSGQYSYGYTF; CDR3nt: TGTGCCAGCAGCTCCGGACAGTATTCCTATGGCTACACCTTC
v_gene: TRBV7-3; j_gene: TRBJ2-2; abundance: .; d_gene: .; CDR3aa: CASSRQDGTGELFF; CDR3nt: TGTGCCAGCAGCCGTCAGGACGGCACCGGGGAGCTGTTTTTT
v_gene: TRBV4-2; j_gene: TRBJ2-7; abundance: .; d_gene: .; CDR3aa: CASSQHPQATAPGEQYF; CDR3nt: TGTGCCAGCAGCCAACACCCCCAAGCGACTGCACCCGGCGAGCAGTACTTC
v_gene: TRBV30; j_gene: TRBJ1-2; abundance: once; d_gene: TRBD1; CDR3aa: CAWLDRGTYGYTF; CDR3nt: TGTGCCTGGCTGGACAGGGGCACCTATGGCTACACCTTC
v_gene: TRBV11-2; j_gene: TRBJ2-1; abundance: .; d_gene: .; CDR3aa: CASSALRILNNEQFF; CDR3nt: TGTGCCAGCAGCGCCCTGAGGATCCTAAACAATGAGCAGTTCTTC
v_gene: TRBV13; j_gene: TRBJ1-1; abundance: .; d_gene: .; CDR3aa: CASSLEWGIGEAFF; CDR3nt: TGTGCCAGCAGCTTAGAATGGGGGATAGGTGAAGCTTTCTTT
v_gene: TRBV7-2; j_gene: TRBJ2-3; abundance: .; d_gene: TRBD1; CDR3aa: CASSLQGELITDTQYF; CDR3nt: TGTGCCAGCAGCTTGCAGGGGGAATTGATCACAGATACGCAGTATTTT
v_gene: TRBV6-5; j_gene: TRBJ1-3; abundance: few; d_gene: .; CDR3aa: CASSYSGGSGNTIYF; CDR3nt: TGTGCCAGCAGTTACTCCGGTGGTTCTGGAAACACCATATATTTT
v_gene: TRBV10-2; j_gene: TRBJ2-7; abundance: .; d_gene: TRBD1; CDR3aa: CASSGTGYEQYF; CDR3nt: TGCGCCAGCAGTGGGACAGGATACGAGCAGTACTTC
v_gene: TRBV6-5; j_gene: TRBJ1-2; abundance: few; d_gene: .; CDR3aa: CASRPGVGSYYGYTF; CDR3nt: TGTGCCAGCAGGCCGGGGGTCGGATCTTACTATGGCTACACCTTC
v_gene: TRBV9; j_gene: TRBJ2-5; abundance: .; d_gene: .; CDR3aa: CASSLRGETQYF; CDR3nt: TGTGCCAGCAGCTTACGTGGAGAGACCCAGTACTTC
v_gene: TRBV5-1; j_gene: TRBJ2-3; abundance: .; d_gene: .; CDR3aa: CASSLEHSFSTDTQYF; CDR3nt: TGCGCCAGCAGCTTGGAGCACTCCTTTAGCACAGATACGCAGTATTTT
v_gene: TRBV19; j_gene: TRBJ2-6; abundance: .; d_gene: .; CDR3aa: CASSMRRTESGANVLTF; CDR3nt: TGTGCCAGTAGTATGAGACGGACAGAGTCTGGGGCCAACGTCCTGACTTTC
v_gene: TRBV30; j_gene: TRBJ1-2; abundance: .; d_gene: .; CDR3aa: CAWSNGTASNYGYTF; CDR3nt: TGTGCCTGGAGTAACGGGACGGCCTCTAACTATGGCTACACCTTC
v_gene: TRBV18; j_gene: TRBJ2-2; abundance: .; d_gene: .; CDR3aa: CASSPPGFTNTGELFF; CDR3nt: TGTGCCAGCTCACCCCCGGGATTCACGAACACCGGGGAGCTGTTTTTT
v_gene: TRBV9; j_gene: TRBJ2-1; abundance: .; d_gene: TRBD1; CDR3aa: CASSVRQGNEQFF; CDR3nt: TGTGCCAGCAGCGTTCGACAGGGTAATGAGCAGTTCTTC
v_gene: TRBV18; j_gene: TRBJ1-5; abundance: .; d_gene: .; CDR3aa: CASSQGVNQPQHF; CDR3nt: TGTGCCAGCTCACAGGGAGTCAATCAGCCCCAGCATTTT
v_gene: TRBV9; j_gene: TRBJ2-2; abundance: .; d_gene: TRBD1; CDR3aa: CASSAWGQGAPGELFF; CDR3nt: TGTGCCAGCAGCGCCTGGGGACAGGGGGCCCCCGGGGAGCTGTTTTTT
v_gene: TRBV5-4; j_gene: TRBJ1-2; abundance: few; d_gene: TRBD1; CDR3aa: CASSPEMTGGYGYTF; CDR3nt: TGTGCCAGCAGCCCGGAGATGACAGGGGGCTATGGCTACACCTTC
v_gene: TRBV27; j_gene: TRBJ2-7; abundance: .; d_gene: .; CDR3aa: CASSSRTLITYEQYF; CDR3nt: TGTGCCAGCAGTTCCCGGACTCTTATTACCTACGAGCAGTACTTC
v_gene: TRBV7-9; j_gene: TRBJ1-5; abundance: .; d_gene: .; CDR3aa: CASSPGPSWPQHF; CDR3nt: TGTGCCAGCAGCCCTGGCCCATCGTGGCCCCAGCATTTT
v_gene: TRBV11-1; j_gene: TRBJ2-2; abundance: .; d_gene: .; CDR3aa: CASSLGRTGELFF; CDR3nt: TGTGCCAGCAGCTTAGGTCGGACCGGGGAGCTGTTTTTT
v_gene: TRBV5-1; j_gene: TRBJ1-1; abundance: .; d_gene: .; CDR3aa: CASSLVPGRMNTEAFF; CDR3nt: TGCGCCAGCAGCTTAGTCCCCGGACGAATGAACACTGAAGCTTTCTTT
v_gene: TRBV7-2; j_gene: TRBJ1-5; abundance: .; d_gene: .; CDR3aa: CASSLGSQLGQPQHF; CDR3nt: TGTGCCAGCAGCTTGGGGTCACAACTTGGGCAGCCCCAGCATTTT
v_gene: TRBV2; j_gene: TRBJ1-1; abundance: .; d_gene: .; CDR3aa: CASSEKGGKAFF; CDR3nt: TGTGCCAGCAGTGAAAAAGGAGGCAAGGCTTTCTTT
v_gene: TRBV21-1; j_gene: TRBJ2-5; abundance: .; d_gene: .; CDR3aa: CASSKHPTYQETQYF; CDR3nt: TGTGCCAGCAGCAAACACCCTACCTACCAAGAGACCCAGTACTTC
v_gene: TRBV7-2; j_gene: TRBJ1-4; abundance: .; d_gene: TRBD1; CDR3aa: CASSLGAEGAGEKLFF; CDR3nt: TGTGCCAGCAGCTTAGGGGCGGAGGGGGCGGGTGAAAAACTGTTTTTT
v_gene: TRBV5-6; j_gene: TRBJ1-2; abundance: medium-sized; d_gene: TRBD1; CDR3aa: CASSSGQTYGYTF; CDR3nt: TGTGCCAGCAGCTCGGGACAGACCTATGGCTACACCTTC
v_gene: TRBV5-4; j_gene: TRBJ2-7; abundance: .; d_gene: TRBD1; CDR3aa: CASSPSGTGGAGIYEQYF; CDR3nt: TGTGCCAGCAGCCCCTCCGGGACAGGGGGCGCGGGCATCTACGAGCAGTACTTC
v_gene: TRBV2; j_gene: TRBJ1-6; abundance: .; d_gene: TRBD1; CDR3aa: CASNPGQVFSSPLHF; CDR3nt: TGTGCCAGCAACCCGGGACAGGTATTTTCTTCACCCCTCCACTTT
v_gene: TRBV7-3; j_gene: TRBJ2-2; abundance: .; d_gene: TRBD2; CDR3aa: CASSQPGLAAPGELFF; CDR3nt: TGTGCCAGCAGCCAGCCGGGACTAGCGGCGCCCGGGGAGCTGTTTTTT
v_gene: TRBV6-1; j_gene: TRBJ2-1; abundance: .; d_gene: .; CDR3aa: CASTQRGATYNEQFF; CDR3nt: TGTGCCAGCACCCAAAGGGGGGCAACCTACAATGAGCAGTTCTTC
v_gene: TRBV6-5; j_gene: TRBJ1-1; abundance: .; d_gene: .; CDR3aa: CASSYVRPNTEAFF; CDR3nt: TGTGCCAGCAGTTACGTACGCCCGAACACTGAAGCTTTCTTT
v_gene: TRBV6-1; j_gene: TRBJ1-2; abundance: once; d_gene: .; CDR3aa: CASSEAYGASSYYGYTF; CDR3nt: TGTGCCAGCAGTGAGGCCTATGGGGCTTCTTCCTACTATGGCTACACCTTC